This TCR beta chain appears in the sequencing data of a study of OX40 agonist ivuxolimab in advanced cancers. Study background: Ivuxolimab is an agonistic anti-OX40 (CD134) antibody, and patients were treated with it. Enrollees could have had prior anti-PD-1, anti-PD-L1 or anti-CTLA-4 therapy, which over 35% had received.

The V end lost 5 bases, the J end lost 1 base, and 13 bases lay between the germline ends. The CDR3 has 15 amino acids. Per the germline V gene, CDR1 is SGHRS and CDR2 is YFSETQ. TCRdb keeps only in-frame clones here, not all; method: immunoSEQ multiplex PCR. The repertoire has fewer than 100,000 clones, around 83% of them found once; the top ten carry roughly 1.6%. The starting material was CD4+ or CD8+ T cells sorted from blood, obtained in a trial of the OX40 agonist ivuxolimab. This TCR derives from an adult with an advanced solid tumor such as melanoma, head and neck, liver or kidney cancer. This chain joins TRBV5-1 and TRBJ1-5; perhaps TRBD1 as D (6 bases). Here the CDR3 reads CASRRGVASNQPQHF. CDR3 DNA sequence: TGCGCCAGCAGGAGGGGGGTTGCGAGCAATCAGCCCCAGCATTTT.